The rows below give T cell receptor beta chains drawn from one sample of a study of Ad26.COV2.S vaccination and SARS-CoV-2 variants. Produced via immunoSEQ multiplex PCR; TCRdb's table is partial and in-frame only. The profile covers some 250,000 clones, with approximately 90% appearing a single time and about 11% taken by the ten largest. The input for sequencing was peripheral blood, taken in a trial of Ad26.COV2.S vaccine versus placebo. Receptors were obtained from a person between 18 and 59 years old who received the Ad26.COV2.S COVID-19 vaccine or a placebo. Each CDR3 is given with its conserved first and last residue. D genes are given only for firm matches. Clone size is shown for a subset of rows, as once, few, many or a class of expanded clone.

V	J	D	size	CDR3	DNA
TRBV28	TRBJ1-2	TRBD1	.	CASWTGKLYGYTF	TGTGCCAGTTGGACAGGTAAGCTCTATGGCTACACCTTC
TRBV7-2	TRBJ2-7	.	.	CASSLYSEVYEQYF	TGTGCCAGCAGCTTATATAGCGAAGTCTACGAGCAGTACTTC
TRBV28	TRBJ1-5	TRBD1	.	CASSLPTGVRPQHF	TGTGCCAGCAGCCTCCCGACAGGGGTCAGACCCCAGCATTTT
TRBV2	TRBJ1-2	.	.	CASSTDRLGYTF	TGTGCCAGCAGTACCGACAGGTTGGGCTACACCTTC
TRBV14	TRBJ1-2	.	.	CASSRQLNYGYTF	TGTGCCAGCAGCCGACAGTTAAACTATGGCTACACCTTC
TRBV30	TRBJ1-6	.	once	CAWRAASSYNSPLHF	TGTGCCTGGAGGGCAGCGAGCTCCTATAATTCACCCCTCCACTTT
TRBV20-1	TRBJ1-1	.	.	CSASGASEAFF	TGCAGTGCCAGCGGGGCCTCTGAAGCTTTCTTT
TRBV7-2	TRBJ1-2	.	.	CASSLGGDGGYTF	TGTGCCAGCAGCTTAGGAGGCGACGGTGGCTACACCTTC
TRBV7-2	TRBJ1-6	TRBD1	few	CASSLADRVYNSPLHF	TGTGCCAGCAGCTTAGCGGACAGGGTATATAATTCACCCCTCCACTTT
TRBV6-6	TRBJ1-2	TRBD1	few	CASSPRRDRADGGYTF	TGTGCCAGCAGTCCTCGCCGGGACAGGGCCGACGGTGGCTACACCTTC
TRBV19	TRBJ1-5	TRBD1	.	CASSMDRDQPQHF	TGTGCCAGTAGTATGGACAGGGATCAGCCCCAGCATTTT
TRBV18	TRBJ2-3	.	.	CASSEGDTQYF	TGTGCCAGCTCAGAAGGAGATACGCAGTATTTT
TRBV9	TRBJ1-3	.	.	CASSSNRQASGNTIYF	TGTGCCAGCAGCTCAAACCGACAGGCCTCTGGAAACACCATATATTTT
TRBV5-5	TRBJ1-4	.	.	CASSLASIGEKLFF	TGTGCCAGCAGCTTGGCCTCTATTGGCGAAAAACTGTTTTTT
TRBV4-3	TRBJ2-1	TRBD1	.	CASSRDRGMRNEQFF	TGCGCCAGCAGCCGCGACAGGGGGATGCGTAATGAGCAGTTCTTC
TRBV30	TRBJ2-7	.	.	CAWRVGPYEQYF	TGTGCCTGGAGGGTTGGACCCTACGAGCAGTACTTC
TRBV18	TRBJ1-5	TRBD1	.	CASTTGVSNQPQHF	TGTGCCAGCACGACAGGGGTTAGCAATCAGCCCCAGCATTTT
TRBV28	TRBJ2-3	.	.	CASSLAGTLDTQYF	TGTGCCAGCAGTTTGGCCGGGACACTTGATACGCAGTATTTT
TRBV7-8	TRBJ1-6	.	.	CASSLAPGSPLHF	TGTGCCAGCAGCTTAGCCCCAGGGTCACCCCTCCACTTT
TRBV19	TRBJ2-7	.	.	CASSISVSSYEQYF	TGTGCCAGTAGTATTTCGGTGAGCTCCTACGAGCAGTACTTC
TRBV5-1	TRBJ2-3	TRBD2	.	CASHELAGTDTQYF	TGCGCCAGCCACGAACTAGCGGGCACAGATACGCAGTATTTT
TRBV6-4	TRBJ2-7	.	.	CASSGRLAGTYF	TGTGCCAGCAGTGGCCGGCTGGCAGGGACCTACTTC
TRBV7-9	TRBJ1-2	.	few	CASSLGPGGVPDYGYTF	TGTGCCAGCAGCTTAGGGCCCGGGGGGGTCCCTGACTATGGCTACACCTTC
TRBV28	TRBJ1-2	.	.	CASSFRPDGFYGYTF	TGTGCCAGCAGTTTCAGACCCGACGGGTTCTATGGCTACACCTTC
TRBV28	TRBJ1-1	.	.	CASSLKYTGTEAFF	TGTGCCAGCAGTTTGAAGTACACGGGCACTGAAGCTTTCTTT
TRBV24-1	TRBJ2-7	.	.	CATSGKTGTTYEQYF	TGTGCCACCAGTGGGAAAACAGGAACCACCTACGAGCAGTACTTC
TRBV19	TRBJ1-5	.	.	CASSGGTGNQPQHF	TGTGCCAGTAGTGGGGGAACGGGCAATCAGCCCCAGCATTTT
TRBV18	TRBJ2-7	.	.	CASSPPVPGEQYF	TGTGCCAGCTCACCACCGGTCCCAGGGGAGCAGTACTTC
TRBV30	TRBJ1-3	.	once	CAWSVKSSGNTIYF	TGTGCCTGGAGTGTAAAGAGCTCTGGAAACACCATATATTTT
TRBV10-3	TRBJ1-2	.	few	CAISTGPEDYGYTF	TGTGCCATCAGTACCGGCCCTGAGGACTATGGCTACACCTTC
TRBV11-2	TRBJ2-1	.	once	CASSLQGASSYNEQFF	TGTGCCAGCAGCTTACAGGGTGCAAGCTCCTACAATGAGCAGTTCTTC
TRBV11-2	TRBJ1-2	TRBD1	.	CASSLGARDRAGYTF	TGTGCCAGCAGCTTAGGGGCTCGGGACAGGGCTGGCTACACCTTC
TRBV11-2	TRBJ1-1	TRBD1	.	CASSLNIPGQGRYTEAFF	TGTGCCAGCAGCTTAAACATACCGGGACAGGGGCGTTACACTGAAGCTTTCTTT
TRBV18	TRBJ1-3	.	.	CASSPLEAFPFPSGNTIYF	TGTGCCAGCTCACCTCTCGAAGCCTTTCCTTTCCCCTCTGGAAACACCATATATTTT
TRBV30	TRBJ1-1	.	.	CAWSVGTGVWGTEAFF	TGTGCCTGGAGTGTAGGCACGGGGGTTTGGGGCACTGAAGCTTTCTTT
TRBV7-9	TRBJ2-3	.	.	CASSLGLGDTQYF	TGTGCCAGCAGCTTAGGGTTGGGGGATACGCAGTATTTT
TRBV7-8	TRBJ2-2	TRBD1	.	CASSLDSQGANTGELFF	TGTGCCAGCAGCTTAGATTCGCAGGGGGCGAACACCGGGGAGCTGTTTTTT
TRBV27	TRBJ2-1	TRBD2	.	CASSLYPLAGNIDEQFF	TGTGCCAGCAGTTTATACCCCCTAGCGGGAAATATCGATGAGCAGTTCTTC
TRBV28	TRBJ2-1	.	.	CASSLLANSYNEQFF	TGTGCCAGCAGTTTACTAGCGAACTCCTACAATGAGCAGTTCTTC
TRBV27	TRBJ2-7	TRBD2	.	CASRQAGGREQYF	TGTGCCAGCCGCCAGGCGGGGGGCAGAGAGCAGTACTTC